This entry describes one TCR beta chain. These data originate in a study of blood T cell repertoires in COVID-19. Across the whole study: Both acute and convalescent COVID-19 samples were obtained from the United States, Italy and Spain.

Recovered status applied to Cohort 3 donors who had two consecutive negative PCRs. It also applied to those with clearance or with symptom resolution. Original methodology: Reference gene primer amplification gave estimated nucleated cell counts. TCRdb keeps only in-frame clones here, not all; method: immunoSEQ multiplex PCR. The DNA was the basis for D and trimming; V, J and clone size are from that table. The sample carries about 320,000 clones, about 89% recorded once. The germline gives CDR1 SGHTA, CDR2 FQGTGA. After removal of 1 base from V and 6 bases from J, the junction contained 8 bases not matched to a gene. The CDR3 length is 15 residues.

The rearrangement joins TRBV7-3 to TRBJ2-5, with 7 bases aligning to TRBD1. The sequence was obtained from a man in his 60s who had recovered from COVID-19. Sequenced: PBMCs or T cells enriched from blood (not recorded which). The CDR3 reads CASSLMAGGQQTQYF. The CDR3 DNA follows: TGTGCCAGCAGCTTAATGGCAGGGGGACAACAGACCCAGTACTTC. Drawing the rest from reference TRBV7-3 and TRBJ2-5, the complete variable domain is GAGVSQTPSNKVTEKGKYVELRCDPISGHTALYWYRQSLGQGPEFLIYFQGTGAADDSGLPNDRFFAVRPEGSVSTLKIQRTERGDSAVYLCASSLMAGGQQTQYFGPGTRLLVL.